Reported below is one T cell receptor (beta chain). The data are from a study of blood T cell repertoires in COVID-19. Across the whole study: Collection of acute and convalescent COVID-19 samples took place in the United States, Italy and Spain. Sources were T cells, B-cell-depleted T cells, or PBMCs; the material itself was cDNA or gDNA.

In the original processing: Counts of nucleated cells, estimated from reference gene primer amplification, were obtained. Only in-frame clones appear in the TCRdb table, and some are missing; sequencing was by immunoSEQ multiplex PCR. That table furnishes V, J and clone size, whereas the DNA furnished D and trimming. The table records about 120,000 clones, around 77% of them present only once. CDR3 length: 13 residues. Germline CDR1 SGHTA, CDR2 FQGNSA. V lost 6 bases, J lost 3 bases, and 9 bases lay in between. Sequences were obtained from peripheral blood. This clonotype was sampled from a human donor in a cohort sampled during active COVID-19. This sequence joins TRBV7-2 and TRBJ1-5; D uncertain. The CDR3 spells CASSFGLNQPQHF. In DNA form, the CDR3 reads TGTGCCAGCAGTTTCGGACTCAATCAGCCCCAGCATTTT.